The rows below give T cell receptor beta chains drawn from one sample of a study of cytomegalovirus exposure and HLA in healthy donors. TCRdb's table, derived via immunoSEQ multiplex PCR, lists solely in-frame clones and lacks some. The table has approximately 120,000 clones, 65% to 80% seen once; the top ten hold roughly an eighth. Sequencing was done on a sample of PBMCs. The receptors originated from a woman in her sixties in good health and CMV-seropositive. Each CDR3 is given with its conserved first and last residue. Each record gives: V gene, CDR3 protein.

>TRBV6-5
CASSSLAGAPTGELFF
>TRBV15
CATSRVASGPSYEQYF
>TRBV18
CASSLREDSYEQYF
>TRBV9
CASSVFEGGTDTQYF
>TRBV6-4
CASRSPGYTF
>TRBV7-2
CASSLWDRGLKNEKLFF
>TRBV20-1
CSAGRSYGYTF
>TRBV2
CASSERQTYTF
>TRBV7-6
CASTLLESTGELFF
>TRBV5-5
CASSLVSGGRSGELFF
>TRBV4-1
CASSQDNIGDSQSYEQYF
>TRBV5-1
CASSTMGQSGTEAFF
>TRBV30
CAWSLVLAGGREQYF
>TRBV4-3
CASSQEGTENQPQHF
>TRBV5-1
CASSLNARGETQYF
>TRBV30
CAWSRGPEEQYF
>TRBV5-1
CASSTTPTGSGYNEQFF
>TRBV7-9
CASSSGQGHYNEQFF
>TRBV5-1
CASSPGGTGNTIYF
>TRBV5-1
CASSTGTGSNNEQFF
>TRBV6-1
CASSVGQLYEQYF
>TRBV5-6
CASSFQRGRYGYTF
>TRBV7-9
CASSLDLRQETQYF
>TRBV5-8
CASSLNPGNHPYNEQFF
>TRBV5-6
CASSLVGTKLDEQFF
>TRBV7-9
CASRRLWSGTIYF
>TRBV18
CASSTEQGLRSPLHF
>TRBV7-9
CASSQTSNTGELFF
>TRBV15
CATSRDHSTDTQYF
>TRBV19
CASSDSTVGQPQHF
>TRBV5-1
CASSEGLAGVHYNEQFF
>TRBV27
CASSSRGTRKYF
>TRBV11-1
CASSQGGSYEQYF
>TRBV10-3
CAISESDRLNTEAFF
>TRBV23-1
CASSQSRGETQYF
>TRBV4-2
CASSQDGEGLEYF
>TRBV30
CAWKKSLPRGEQYF
>TRBV2
CASSNREDTQYF
>TRBV5-4
CASSFSGRARMETQYF
>TRBV6-1
CASSGRDRPNTGELFF
>TRBV7-9
CASSLRDRDQETQYF
>TRBV7-2
CASTPGPEWSYEQYF
>TRBV6-5
CASSFDRGREKLFF
>TRBV6-5
CASTGSENIQYF
>TRBV19
CASTTGGAGANVLTF
>TRBV11-2
CASSLSPAGNTIYF